Listed below are T cell receptor beta chains from one sample, sequenced in a study of control samples from healthy donors and cancer patients. TCRdb's table, derived via immunoSEQ multiplex PCR, lists solely in-frame clones and lacks some. The data show 90,000 to 100,000 clones, with 70% to 80% seen just once and about 10% held by the top ten. The sample taken for sequencing was blood. The receptor set was obtained from a woman in her twenties or thirties in good health. Both conserved end residues are part of each CDR3. A D gene is named only where the DNA matches it firmly. Clone size is shown for a subset of rows, as once, few, many or a class of expanded clone.

j_call | d_call | v_call | clone_size | cdr3_aa | cdr3_nt
TRBJ2-2 | TRBD1 | TRBV7-9 | - | CASRTNTGDGELFF | TGTGCCAGCAGGACAAATACAGGGGACGGGGAGCTGTTTTTT
TRBJ1-1 | - | TRBV5-6 | - | CASSLRGLGTEAFF | TGTGCCAGCAGCTTGCGGGGGCTTGGCACTGAAGCTTTCTTT
TRBJ1-1 | - | TRBV10-2 | - | CASSEDSQNTEAFF | TGCGCCAGCAGTGAGGACAGTCAGAACACTGAAGCTTTCTTT
TRBJ1-2 | - | TRBV9 | - | CASSTRDDTNYGYTF | TGTGCCAGCAGCACCCGGGACGACACAAACTATGGCTACACCTTC
TRBJ1-1 | - | TRBV10-3 | - | CAIATEMNTEAFF | TGTGCCATCGCGACCGAGATGAACACTGAAGCTTTCTTT
TRBJ1-5 | - | TRBV19 | - | CASSILEQPNQPQHF | TGTGCCAGTAGTATCCTGGAACAGCCAAATCAGCCCCAGCATTTT
TRBJ2-5 | - | TRBV5-8 | - | CASSLEETQYF | TGTGCCAGCAGCTTGGAGGAGACCCAGTACTTC
TRBJ2-1 | TRBD2 | TRBV2 | once | CASSEALGLAGAAEQFF | TGTGCCAGCAGTGAAGCGCTTGGACTAGCGGGGGCCGCGGAGCAGTTCTTC
TRBJ2-2 | - | TRBV6-6 | - | CASSNRGGAGELFF | TGTGCCAGCAGTAACCGGGGAGGCGCCGGGGAGCTGTTTTTT
TRBJ2-7 | - | TRBV30 | - | CAASMTTSYEQYF | TGTGCGGCAAGCATGACTACCTCCTACGAGCAGTACTTC
TRBJ2-5 | - | TRBV2 | few | CASSEGTGKETQYF | TGTGCCAGCAGTGAAGGGACGGGGAAAGAGACCCAGTACTTC
TRBJ2-7 | - | TRBV3-1/TRBV3-2 | - | CASSRGAGIRYEQYF | TGTGCCAGCAGCCGGGGGGCAGGGATACGCTACGAGCAGTACTTC
TRBJ1-2 | - | TRBV19 | - | CASSMVSPSYGYTF | TGTGCCAGTAGTATGGTTAGCCCCAGCTATGGCTACACCTTC
TRBJ2-3 | - | TRBV10-1 | - | CASSDEGLTDTQYF | TGCGCCAGCAGTGATGAGGGGCTCACAGATACGCAGTATTTT
TRBJ1-6 | - | TRBV25-1 | - | CASSESGSPLHF | TGTGCCAGCAGTGAATCCGGATCACCCCTCCACTTT
TRBJ2-1 | - | TRBV14 | - | CASSQGNRPYNEQFF | TGTGCCAGCAGCCAAGGGAACAGGCCATACAATGAGCAGTTCTTC
TRBJ2-2 | - | TRBV6-5 | - | CASSYSRAGLAGELFF | TGTGCCAGCAGTTACTCGAGGGCGGGTCTTGCCGGGGAGCTGTTTTTT
TRBJ2-7 | - | TRBV4-3 | few | CASSQERRNSDEQYF | TGCGCCAGCAGCCAAGAACGGCGGAACAGCGACGAGCAGTACTTC
TRBJ2-3 | - | TRBV6-2/TRBV6-3 | - | CASSQGRGTHTDTQYF | TGTGCCAGCAGCCAAGGCCGCGGGACACACACAGATACGCAGTATTTT
TRBJ2-1 | - | TRBV21-1 | - | CAITGQVRSDEQFF | TGTGCCATTACAGGGCAGGTCCGTTCGGATGAGCAGTTCTTC
TRBJ1-2 | TRBD1 | TRBV30 | - | CAWTTGAWEYTF | TGTGCCTGGACAACAGGGGCTTGGGAATACACCTTC
TRBJ2-2 | - | TRBV9 | - | CASSVVPTGELFF | TGTGCCAGCAGCGTAGTTCCCACCGGGGAGCTGTTTTTT
TRBJ1-1 | - | TRBV19 | - | CASTWGRANTEAFF | TGTGCCAGTACCTGGGGCAGGGCCAACACTGAAGCTTTCTTT
TRBJ2-3 | - | TRBV29-1 | - | CSVKPFPTDTQYF | TGCAGCGTCAAACCTTTTCCCACAGATACGCAGTATTTT
TRBJ1-2 | - | TRBV4-2 | - | CASSQDRPGRTTNYGYTF | TGTGCCAGCAGCCAAGATCGGCCAGGGAGGACGACTAACTATGGCTACACCTTC